This paragraph covers one TCR beta chain sequence. Division of CD4+ cells produced a CD45RA+ naive subset and a CD45RA-negative memory subset. This sample stems from a study of shared clonotypes between healthy human individuals. Each cell subset's genomic DNA was divided evenly among several immunoSEQ plates. Measured with immunoSEQ multiplex PCR; TCRdb has only the in-frame clones, and not every one. The profile covers under 650,000 clones, with about 96% appearing a single time and about 0.064% taken by the ten largest. Germline loops: CDR1 SGHRS, CDR2 YFSETQ. There are 15 residues in the CDR3. With V trimmed by 5 bases and J by 5 bases, 10 bases remained unmatched.

The receptor comes from a woman aged 30 to 39 in good health. The specimen sequenced was naive CD4+ T cells sorted from blood. Stated subset: CD45RA+ positively selected. The chain employs TRBV5-1 and TRBJ2-7, with 10 bases that match TRBD1. CDR3 bases: TGCGCCAGCAGTCCTCCGGGACAGGGGTCCCACGAGCAGTACTTC. This sequence encodes CASSPPGQGSHEQYF.